The present entry profiles one T cell receptor beta chain with its context. The antigen this receptor binds is unknown. No base-level quality is on record; no much larger clone is a single base apart. The data derive from a study of blood T cell repertoires in COVID-19 (dated by TCRdb to 2020 to 2022). With regard to the full study: Samples covering the acute and convalescent phases of COVID-19 were provided by collaborators in the United States, Italy and Spain. The material from the prospective study consisted of cDNA or gDNA derived from T cells, B-cell-depleted T cells, or PBMCs. Deeply sampled blood TCRbeta repertoires from subjects exposed to, actively infected with, or recovered from COVID-19 were included in the dataset. A freely available public database, intended as a resource for researchers studying the immune response to SARS-CoV-2, is where the repertoires were released. The samples were drawn from the first 160 participants of the ongoing ImmuneRACE study and from under 1,500 subjects provided by 6 global collaborators. The sample metadata nearly always contained a de-identified subject ID, COVID-19 status, age in years and sex. Where available, HLA class I and class II types were taken from metadata supplied by the sample provider and were not determined by assay-based typing.

The immunoSEQ Assay, a bias-controlled multiplex PCR, was used to amplify TCRbeta CDR3 regions from genomic DNA. The authors' analysis ran thus. Within the assay, amplification of reference gene primers was used to estimate how many nucleated cells each sample contained. Sequence reads were collapsed and filtered to measure the absolute abundance of every unique TCRbeta CDR3 rearrangement. Productive Simpson clonality was computed per sample as the square root of Simpson's diversity index over productive rearrangements. What TCRdb holds here is the immuneACCESS table cut down to in-frame rearrangements. Part of the clones is not present; checked against another copy, under half of the missing clones reflect an unresolved V gene, and the others are unexplained. D and trimming come from the DNA, and the V and J calls and clone size come from that table. Recorded for this sample are just over 250,000 clones; about 88% of them occurred a single time. 3.5% to 4.5% of the sample belongs to the ten largest clones.

V loses 0 bases at its end and J loses 0 bases; junction bases beyond the gene matches: 4. Via the germline V gene, CDR1 is SGHTA and CDR2 FQGNSA. The cysteine opens and the phenylalanine closes a CDR3 of 16 amino acids. The sequence is cut down to CDR3 DNA, 48 bases in frame from base 1. Broad study findings and their caveats: The amount of clinical and demographic metadata varied by source and participant and was provided uncurated.

Samples from volunteer blood donors who had recovered from COVID-19 were contributed by a second Seattle source. Collaborating institutions collected whole blood in K2EDTA tubes following their own protocols. For TCRbeta analysis, collaborators shipped samples as frozen whole blood, isolated PBMCs, or DNA extracted from either of those sample types. The sequencing input was peripheral blood. The sequence links TRBV7-2 to TRBJ1-2; TRBD1 aligns with 7 central bases. The receptor was isolated from a man aged 60 to 75 who had recovered from COVID-19. The CDR3 loop reads CASSLARGTANYGYTF. The DNA reads as follows: TGTGCCAGCAGCTTAGCGAGGGGGACAGCTAACTATGGCTACACCTTC.